This is a list of T cell receptor beta chains from one sample in a study of patients and donors after allogeneic stem cell transplantation. TCRdb itself ran the RT-PCR reads through MiXCR, one entry per CDR3 protein. Of roughly 200,000 distinct CDR3 sequences in the sample, 41% were seen once. What was sequenced was blood, either unsorted or a sorted T cell fraction (not recorded which). The receptors here all came from a human donor who was either an allogeneic HSCT recipient or a stem cell or donor lymphocyte infusion donor (not recorded which). It is not recorded whose cells these are; they may come from a transplant donor. The CDR3 runs from the conserved cysteine through the conserved F or W. A D gene is named only where the DNA matches it firmly. Some rows mark clone size as missing; the rest say once, few, many or name a class of expanded clone.

TRBJ1-3 | TRBV27 | - | - | CASSLREGNTIYF | TGTGCCAGCAGTTTAAGGGAGGGAAACACCATATATTTT
TRBJ1-2 | TRBV29-1 | - | - | CSVSRTDGDGYTF | TGCAGCGTTTCTCGAACCGACGGGGATGGCTACACCTTC
TRBJ1-6 | TRBV2 | - | TRBD1 | CASSEVAGGLSGSPLHF | TGTGCCAGCAGTGAAGTTGCAGGGGGCCTTTCTGGCTCACCCCTCCACTTT
TRBJ1-5 | TRBV20-1 | - | - | CSARGASNQPQHF | TGCAGTGCTAGAGGTGCGAGCAATCAGCCCCAGCATTTT
TRBJ2-7 | TRBV29-1 | - | - | CSVRGPYEQYF | TGCAGCGTTCGCGGCCCCTACGAGCAGTACTTC
TRBJ1-2 | TRBV6-5 | - | TRBD1 | CASSRRDRVGYGYTF | TGTGCCAGCAGCCGCCGGGACAGGGTTGGGTATGGCTACACCTTC
TRBJ2-3 | TRBV7-3 | - | - | CASTLTGGHTDTQYF | TGTGCCAGCACCCTTACAGGTGGTCATACAGATACGCAGTATTTT
TRBJ1-2 | TRBV7-9 | - | - | CASSPDSNYGYTF | TGTGCCAGCAGCCCTGACAGTAACTATGGCTACACCTTC
TRBJ2-7 | TRBV10-3 | - | - | CAISSGSSYEQYF | TGTGCCATCAGCTCGGGGAGCTCCTACGAGCAGTACTTC
TRBJ2-1 | TRBV20-1 | - | TRBD1 | CSARGQGAYNEQFF | TGCAGTGCTAGAGGACAGGGGGCCTACAATGAGCAGTTCTTC
TRBJ2-1 | TRBV5-6 | - | - | CASSLAGTRGWDEQFF | TGTGCCAGCAGCTTGGCTGGGACACGGGGTTGGGATGAGCAGTTCTTC
TRBJ1-1 | TRBV6-1 | - | - | CASSEEGVTTEAFF | TGTGCCAGCAGTGAAGAAGGGGTTACCACTGAAGCTTTCTTT
TRBJ1-5 | TRBV5-1 | - | - | CASSLGGDNQPQHF | TGCGCCAGCAGCTTGGGGGGCGACAATCAGCCCCAGCATTTT
TRBJ2-2 | TRBV2 | - | - | CASRGGHLDTGELFF | TGTGCCAGCAGGGGAGGACACCTAGACACCGGGGAGCTGTTTTTT
TRBJ2-1 | TRBV19 | - | - | CASSQAPSSYNEQFF | TGTGCCAGTAGTCAGGCGCCTAGCTCCTACAATGAGCAGTTCTTC
TRBJ2-2 | TRBV18 | - | TRBD1 | CASSPLPGQGTNTGELFF | TGTGCCAGCTCACCTCTCCCGGGACAGGGGACGAACACCGGGGAGCTGTTTTTT
TRBJ2-1 | TRBV6-1 | - | TRBD2 | CASSPGLATQFF | TGTGCCAGCAGTCCGGGACTAGCGACCCAGTTCTTC
TRBJ1-1 | TRBV10-3 | few | TRBD1 | CAISGLTGGITEAFF | TGTGCCATCAGTGGTTTGACAGGGGGGATCACTGAAGCTTTCTTT
TRBJ2-3 | TRBV20-1 | - | TRBD1 | CSAARDRGPYTDTQYF | TGCAGTGCCGCCAGGGACAGGGGGCCGTACACAGATACGCAGTATTTT
TRBJ2-2 | TRBV9 | - | - | CASSVVGAGELFF | TGTGCCAGCAGCGTAGTGGGGGCCGGGGAGCTGTTTTTT
TRBJ1-1 | TRBV20-1 | many | - | CSHDMGVEAFF | TGCAGCCACGATATGGGGGTAGAAGCTTTCTTT
TRBJ2-1 | TRBV20-1 | - | - | CSAGSGLGYNEQFF | TGCAGTGCTGGCTCGGGACTTGGATACAATGAGCAGTTCTTC
TRBJ2-3 | TRBV6-6 | - | - | CASSSPEGDTQYF | TGTGCCAGCAGTTCCCCCGAGGGGGATACGCAGTATTTT
TRBJ1-2 | TRBV7-2 | many | TRBD1 | CASSSGQGIYGYTF | TGTGCCAGCAGCTCCGGACAGGGGATCTATGGCTACACCTTC
TRBJ1-5 | TRBV3-1 | - | TRBD1 | CASSQGQGHQPQHF | TGTGCCAGCAGCCAAGGACAGGGCCATCAGCCCCAGCATTTT
TRBJ1-1 | TRBV12-3/TRBV12-4 | many | - | CASSSLGNTEAFF | TGTGCCAGCAGTTCTCTTGGGAACACTGAAGCTTTCTTT
TRBJ2-6 | TRBV25-1 | - | TRBD1 | CASSEAGQGLSGANVLTF | TGTGCCAGCAGTGAAGCGGGACAGGGGCTCTCTGGGGCCAACGTCCTGACTTTC
TRBJ1-5 | TRBV4-3 | few | TRBD1 | CASSQKGQGSNQPQHF | TGCGCCAGCAGCCAAAAGGGACAGGGCAGCAATCAGCCCCAGCATTTT
TRBJ1-6 | TRBV12-3/TRBV12-4 | few | TRBD1 | CASSRRGQRNSPLHF | TGTGCCAGCAGCAGAAGGGGACAGCGTAATTCACCCCTCCACTTT
TRBJ1-2 | TRBV15 | - | - | CATSRDLQGGYGYTF | TGTGCCACCAGCAGGGACCTACAGGGCGGTTATGGCTACACCTTC
TRBJ2-1 | TRBV10-3 | - | - | CAISESASWRNEQFF | TGTGCCATCAGTGAGTCGGCTAGCTGGCGCAATGAGCAGTTCTTC
TRBJ2-1 | TRBV30 | - | TRBD2 | CAGDPGLAGINEQFF | TGTGCCGGAGACCCGGGACTAGCGGGAATAAATGAGCAGTTCTTC
TRBJ1-6 | TRBV21-1 | - | - | CASEGIYNSPLHF | TGTGCCAGCGAAGGCATCTATAATTCACCCCTCCACTTT
TRBJ1-6 | TRBV4-1 | few | - | CASSPTRPNSPLHF | TGCGCCAGCAGCCCGACACGGCCTAATTCACCCCTCCACTTT
TRBJ2-5 | TRBV4-1 | few | - | CASSQVAEETQYF | TGCGCCAGCAGTCAAGTGGCAGAAGAGACCCAGTACTTC
TRBJ1-2 | TRBV11-2 | - | TRBD1 | CASSSPGTGAYGYTF | TGTGCCAGCAGCTCTCCCGGGACAGGGGCCTATGGCTACACCTTC